These 12 T cell receptor beta chains were all obtained from the same sample, sequenced in a study of Tregs in tolerant kidney transplant recipients. Assay: immunoSEQ multiplex PCR; the TCRdb copy retains only in-frame clones and omits some. The table lists about 30,000 clones. The sequencing used CD8+ T cells from blood, collected before the transplant. Receptor source: a human donor who received a combined kidney and bone marrow transplant.

On this clone: Read coverage stops 3 residues before the CDR3 terminus; the germline J gene supplies the remainder. V and J are TRBV5-1 and TRBJ2-3; 10 bases are shared with TRBD2. The CDR3 runs 16 residues. The V gene end was trimmed by 4 bases and the J gene end by 2 bases; junction bases not matched to a gene: 7. Germline V CDR1 and CDR2: SGHRS, YFSETQ. The DNA read from the CDR3 is TGCGCCAGCAGCCCGGGACTAGCGCCTTTCACAGATACG. Its protein is CASSPGLAPFTDT. From start to end, the CDR3 is CASSPGLAPFTDTQYF. The full variable domain, completed using reference TRBV5-1 and TRBJ2-3, is KAGVTQTPRYLIKTRGQQVTLSCSPISGHRSVSWYQQTPGQGLQFLFEYFSETQRNKGNFPGRFSGRQFSNSRSEMNVSTLELGDSALYLCASSPGLAPFTDTQYFGPGTRLTVL.

Concerning this clone: The CDR3 end falls 3 residues outside the read, so it is completed with the germline J gene. The V call is TRBV12-3 or TRBV12-4, the J call TRBJ2-1, with 11 bases matching TRBD2. V was pared by 6 bases and J by 9 bases, with 10 bases of the junction left unmatched. This CDR3 region has 15 residues. The CDR3 spells CASRTSGMGSGEQFF. The covered CDR3 bases are TGTGCCAGCAGGACTAGCGGGATGGGATCGGGTGAG.

As to this clone: The read terminates 3 residues before the CDR3 end, so the remaining end is supplied by the germline J gene. The chain combines TRBV30 with TRBJ2-2; D perhaps matches TRBD1 (5 bases). CDR1 and CDR2 (germline): GTSNPN, SVGIG (reference sequence). The CDR3 sequence is 14 residues long. Trimming took off 2 bases at V and 4 bases at J, with 11 bases between the two ends. The part of the CDR3 DNA that was read is TGTGCCTGGAGTTATGGGGCAGGCACCGGGGAG. Protein sequence: CAWSYGAGTGE. The whole CDR3 is CAWSYGAGTGELFF.

A note on this clone: The read ends 3 residues early relative to the CDR3; the germline J gene fills the gap. The chain combines TRBV2 with TRBJ2-1, with D perhaps matching TRBD1 (5 bases). CDR1 and CDR2 from the germline V gene are SNHLY and FYNNEI. Trimming took 0 bases from V and 2 from J, leaving 5 bases between them. The CDR3 is 14 residues long. This chain's CDR3 is CASSEAGAYNEQFF. The sequenced part of the CDR3 DNA is TGTGCCAGCAGTGAAGCAGGGGCCTACAATGAG.

Turning to this clone: The sequenced fragment ends 3 residues before the CDR3 boundary, so the rest is inferred from the germline J gene. The V and J genes are TRBV7-2 and TRBJ2-2; 8 bases line up with TRBD1. The J segment lost 7 bases and the V segment lost 5 bases, leaving 3 bases of the junction unmatched. Germline V gene lookup returns CDR1 SGHTA and CDR2 FQGNSA. CDR3 length: 13 residues. The CDR3 spells CASSVDRGGELFF. The DNA read from the CDR3 is TGTGCCAGCAGCGTCGACAGGGGCGGGGAG.

Concerning this clone: With the read ending 3 residues before the CDR3 end, the germline J gene is used to fill in that end. The chain uses TRBV6-7 and TRBJ2-4, with D maybe TRBD1 (6 bases). TRBV6-7 has ORF status, its function being uncertain. This CDR3 contains 16 residues. The V gene lost 0 bases and the J gene lost 5 bases, with 14 bases spanning the gap. The CDR3 DNA, read in part, is TGTGCCAGCAGTTACTCGTCTCGCAGGGGAGAAAACATT. Translated, it gives CASSYSSRRGENI. The entire CDR3 protein is CASSYSSRRGENIQYF.

As to this clone: Coverage ceases 3 residues before the CDR3 finishes, and the germline J gene fills in the end. The V call is TRBV20-1, the J call TRBJ2-1; 7 bases line up with TRBD2. Germline V gene lookup returns CDR1 DFQATT and CDR2 SNEGSKA (reference sequence). The V gene end was trimmed by 6 bases and the J gene end by 4 bases; junction bases not matched to a gene: 9. This CDR3 contains 14 residues. The CDR3 region is CSAESLREYNEQFF. The CDR3 DNA, read in part, is TGCAGTGCCGAGTCCTTGCGGGAGTACAATGAG.

As regards this clone: Sequencing ends 3 residues short of the CDR3 end; the germline J gene provides the rest. V is TRBV7-9 and J is TRBJ2-7; 11 positions match TRBD2. The CDR3 loop spans 15 amino acids. J gave up 0 bases and V 4 bases, and 2 bases lay outside the gene matches. Germline-derived CDR1 and CDR2 are SEHNR and FQNEAQ (reference sequence). CDR3 DNA, as far as it was read: TGTGCCAGCAGCTGGACTAGCGGGTCCTCCTACGAG. Translating it yields CASSWTSGSSYE. The entire CDR3 is CASSWTSGSSYEQYF.

About this clone: The read falls 3 residues short of the CDR3 end, and the missing part is taken from the germline J gene. This chain joins TRBV5-1 and TRBJ1-1; D might be TRBD1 (6 bases). The ends were cut back, 0 bases at V and 0 bases at J, with 12 bases in the middle. This CDR3 has 16 amino acids. Germline CDR1 is SGHRS and CDR2 is YFSETQ. The sequenced part of the CDR3 DNA is TGCGCCAGCAGCTTGGCCTGGCAGGGGCTGAACACTGAA. This sequence encodes CASSLAWQGLNTE. The full CDR3 is CASSLAWQGLNTEAFF.

Regarding this clone: With the read ending 3 residues before the CDR3 end, the germline J gene is used to fill in that end. V is TRBV7-9 and J is TRBJ2-1; no clear D gene. V lost 1 base and J 6 bases, leaving 7 bases between the germline ends. Germline-derived CDR1 and CDR2 are SEHNR and FQNEAQ (reference sequence). The CDR3 is made up of 13 amino acids. The CDR3 protein is CASSLVVSNEQFF. The covered CDR3 bases are TGTGCCAGCAGCTTAGTGGTTAGCAATGAG.

Notes on this clone: The CDR3 end is not reached by the read, which stops 3 residues before it; the germline J gene fills it in. This chain connects TRBV19 to TRBJ1-5; D not resolved. CDR3 length: 16 amino acids. The V gene's germline CDR1 is LNHDA and CDR2 SQIVND (reference sequence). The V end was cut by 5 bases, the J end by 6 bases, with 20 bases between. The sequenced CDR3 bases are TGTGCCAGTAGTTCCAAGACATGGGTGGAGGTTCAGCCC. Translated: CASSSKTWVEVQP. The whole CDR3 reads CASSSKTWVEVQPQHF.

A remark on this clone: The CDR3 is cut off 3 residues early in the read; its end comes from the germline J gene. The chain joins TRBV5-1 to TRBJ2-7; TRBD1 is a possible D gene (6 bases). Germline CDR1 and CDR2: SGHRS and YFSETQ. V was trimmed by 0 bases and J by 3 bases, leaving 16 bases between them. CDR3 length equals 16 residues. CDR3 sequence: CASSLATGEGFYEQYF. The CDR3 DNA, read in part, is TGCGCCAGCAGCTTGGCGACAGGAGAGGGGTTCTACGAG.